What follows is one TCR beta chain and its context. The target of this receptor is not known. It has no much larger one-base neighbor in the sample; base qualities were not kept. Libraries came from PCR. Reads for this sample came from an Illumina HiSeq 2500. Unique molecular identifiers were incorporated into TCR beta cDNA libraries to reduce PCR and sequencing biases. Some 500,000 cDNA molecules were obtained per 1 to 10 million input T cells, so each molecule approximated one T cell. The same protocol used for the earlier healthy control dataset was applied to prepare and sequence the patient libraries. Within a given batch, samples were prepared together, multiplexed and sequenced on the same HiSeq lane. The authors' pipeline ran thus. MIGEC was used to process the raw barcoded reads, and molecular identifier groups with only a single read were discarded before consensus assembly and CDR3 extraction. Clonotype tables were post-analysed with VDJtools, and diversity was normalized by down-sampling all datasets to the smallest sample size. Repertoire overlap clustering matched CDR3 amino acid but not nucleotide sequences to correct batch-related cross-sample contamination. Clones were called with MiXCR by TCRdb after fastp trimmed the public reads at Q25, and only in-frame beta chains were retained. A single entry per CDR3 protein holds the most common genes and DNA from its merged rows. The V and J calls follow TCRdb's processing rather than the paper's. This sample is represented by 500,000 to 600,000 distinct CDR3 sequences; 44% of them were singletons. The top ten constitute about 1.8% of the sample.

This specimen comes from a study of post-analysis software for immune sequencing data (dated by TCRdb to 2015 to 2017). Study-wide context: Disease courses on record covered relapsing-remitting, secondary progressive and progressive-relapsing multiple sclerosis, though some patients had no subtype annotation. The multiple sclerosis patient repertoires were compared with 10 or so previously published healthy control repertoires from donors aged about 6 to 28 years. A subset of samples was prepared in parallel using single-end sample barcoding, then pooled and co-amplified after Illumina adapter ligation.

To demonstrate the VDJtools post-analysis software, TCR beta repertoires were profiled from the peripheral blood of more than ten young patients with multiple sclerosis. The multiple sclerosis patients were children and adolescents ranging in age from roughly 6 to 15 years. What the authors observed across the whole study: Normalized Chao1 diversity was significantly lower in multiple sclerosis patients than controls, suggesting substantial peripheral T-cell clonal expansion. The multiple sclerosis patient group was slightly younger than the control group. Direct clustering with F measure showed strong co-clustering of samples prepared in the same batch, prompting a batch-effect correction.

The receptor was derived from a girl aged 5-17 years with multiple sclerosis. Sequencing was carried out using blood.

The nucleotides are TGTGCCAGCAGCTTATTTCAGGGGACGTACGAGCAGTACTTC. Translation gives CASSLFQGTYEQYF. The chain uses TRBV7-2 and TRBJ2-7, and perhaps TRBD1 as D gene, on 6 matching bases. Measured from the cysteine to the phenylalanine, the CDR3 is 14 residues long. The kept DNA is CDR3 alone, 42 bases in frame from the first base. The germline V gene sets CDR1 to SGHTA and CDR2 to FQGNSA. The V end loses 2 bases and the J end loses 4 bases, and a stretch of 12 bases separates them.